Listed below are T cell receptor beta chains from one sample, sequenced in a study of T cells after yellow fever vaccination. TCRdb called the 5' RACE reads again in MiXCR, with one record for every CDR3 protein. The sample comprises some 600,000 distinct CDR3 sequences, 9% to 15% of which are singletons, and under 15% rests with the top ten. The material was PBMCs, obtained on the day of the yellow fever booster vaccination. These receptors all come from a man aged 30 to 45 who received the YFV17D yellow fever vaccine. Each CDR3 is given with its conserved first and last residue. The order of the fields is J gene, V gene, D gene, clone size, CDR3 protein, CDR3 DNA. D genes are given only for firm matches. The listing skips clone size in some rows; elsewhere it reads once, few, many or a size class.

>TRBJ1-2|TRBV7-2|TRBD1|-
CASSPAPGQGYGYTF
TGTGCCAGCAGCCCCGCACCCGGACAGGGCTATGGCTACACCTTC
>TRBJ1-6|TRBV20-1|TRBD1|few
CSARNSRGLNSPLHF
TGCAGTGCTAGAAATTCCAGGGGGCTTAATTCACCCCTCCACTTT
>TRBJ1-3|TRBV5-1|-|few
CASSLGHGNTIYF
TGCGCCAGCAGCTTGGGACACGGAAACACCATATATTTT
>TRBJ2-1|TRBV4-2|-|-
CASSQDSLRNEQFF
TGTGCCAGCAGCCAAGATAGCCTCCGCAATGAGCAGTTCTTC
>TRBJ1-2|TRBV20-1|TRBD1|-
CSARPGQGGYYGYTF
TGCAGTGCTAGACCCGGACAGGGGGGGTATTATGGCTACACCTTC
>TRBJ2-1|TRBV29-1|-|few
CSGTVGPSNEQFF
TGCAGCGGGACTGTGGGGCCTAGCAATGAGCAGTTCTTC
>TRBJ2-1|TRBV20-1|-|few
CSARIGRIAYNEQFF
TGCAGTGCTAGAATTGGAAGGATAGCGTACAATGAGCAGTTCTTC
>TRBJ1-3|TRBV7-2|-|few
CASSPTAGTLNTIYF
TGTGCCAGCAGCCCAACCGCAGGGACTCTGAACACCATATATTTT
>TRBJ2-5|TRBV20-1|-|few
CSAPLALYQETQYF
TGCAGTGCCCCCCTAGCGCTGTACCAAGAGACCCAGTACTTC
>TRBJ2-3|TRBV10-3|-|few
CAISSDGASTDTQYF
TGTGCCATCAGTTCGGACGGCGCGAGCACAGATACGCAGTATTTT
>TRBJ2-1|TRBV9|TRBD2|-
CASSVRGLAGGPSGEQFF
TGTGCCAGCAGCGTAAGGGGACTAGCGGGAGGGCCGTCCGGTGAGCAGTTCTTC
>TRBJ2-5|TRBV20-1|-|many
CSARGGETQYF
TGCAGCGCCAGGGGTGGGGAGACCCAGTACTTC
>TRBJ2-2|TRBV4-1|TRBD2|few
CASSQSRSGGTVGELFF
TGCGCCAGCAGCCAAAGTAGATCGGGGGGAACAGTCGGGGAGCTGTTTTTT